The 2 T cell receptor beta chains given below trace back to one sample, sequenced in a study of T cell changes during pregnancy in multiple sclerosis. Assay used: immunoSEQ multiplex PCR; TCRdb lists only in-frame clones, some missing. The table lists tens of thousands of clones, 85% to 95% of them singletons, with around 0.4% in the top ten. Here the sequenced sample was CD4+ T cells from peripheral blood mononuclear cells, taken in the second trimester of pregnancy. These receptors originate from a female donor with multiple sclerosis, enrolled in a pregnancy study.

This clone was seen only once. The rearrangement joins TRBV11-2 to TRBJ2-3; TRBD2 might be the D (6 bases). In germline, CDR1 is SGHAT, CDR2 FQNNGV. The germline V and J ends were trimmed by 2 bases and 3 bases, with 24 bases remaining between them. The CDR3 has 19 amino acids. CDR3 sequence reads: CASSLIRAEGLVGTDTQYF. The CDR3 region has the DNA TGTGCCAGCAGCTTAATCAGGGCGGAGGGGCTCGTAGGGACAGATACGCAGTATTTT.

The chain's CDR3 is CASSLGGAEKLFF. The CDR3 DNA is TGTGCCAGCAGTTTAGGGGGGGCTGAAAAACTGTTTTTT. The V call is TRBV28, the J call TRBJ1-4; the D gene is possibly TRBD1 (6 bases). Trimming stripped 2 bases from V and 7 bases from J, with 8 bases between. Per germline, CDR1 MDHEN and CDR2 SYDVKM. The CDR3 loop spans 13 amino acids. Full variable domain (remainder filled in from reference TRBV28 and TRBJ1-4): DVKVTQSSRYLVKRTGEKVFLECVQDMDHENMFWYRQDPGLGLRLIYFSYDVKMKEKGDIPEGYSVSREKKERFSLILESASTNQTSMYLCASSLGGAEKLFFGSGTQLSVL.